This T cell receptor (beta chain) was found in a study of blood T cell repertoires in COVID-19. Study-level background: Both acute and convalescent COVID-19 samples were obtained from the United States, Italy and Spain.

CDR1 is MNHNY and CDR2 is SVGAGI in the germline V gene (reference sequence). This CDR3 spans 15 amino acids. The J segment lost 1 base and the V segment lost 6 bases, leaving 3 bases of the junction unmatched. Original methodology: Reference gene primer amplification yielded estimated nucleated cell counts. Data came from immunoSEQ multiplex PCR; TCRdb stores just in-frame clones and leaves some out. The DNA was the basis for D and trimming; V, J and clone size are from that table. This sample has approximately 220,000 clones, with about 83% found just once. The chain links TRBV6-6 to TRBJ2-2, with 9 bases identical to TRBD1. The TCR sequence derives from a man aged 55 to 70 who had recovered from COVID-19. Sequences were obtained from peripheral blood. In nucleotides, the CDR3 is TGTGCCAGCAGACCGGACAGGGGGAACACCGGGGAGCTGTTTTTT. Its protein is CASRPDRGNTGELFF.